A single sample is the source of the 8 T cell receptor beta chains below, sequenced in a study of cytomegalovirus exposure and HLA in healthy donors. 13 Jbeta primers and 60 Vbeta primers were used for the PCR. The method was immunoSEQ multiplex PCR; TCRdb's version includes in-frame clones alone and lacks a portion of them. Of about 160,000 clones listed, about 77% are singletons. Sequencing was done on a sample of PBMCs. These receptors were collected from a man between 18 and 35 years old in good health and CMV-seropositive.

V gene TRBV19 combines with J gene TRBJ2-2; TRBD1 aligns across 8 bases. CDR3 length: 14 amino acids. After removal of 4 bases from V and 4 bases from J, the junction contained 2 bases not matched to a gene. CDR1 LNHDA and CDR2 SQIVND come from the germline V gene (reference sequence). The CDR3 loop is CASSRTGFTGELFF. The CDR3 DNA follows: TGTGCCAGTAGTAGGACAGGGTTCACCGGGGAGCTGTTTTTT.

The rearrangement links TRBV7-9 to TRBJ2-3; D is perhaps TRBD2 (5 bases). V gave up 5 bases and J gave up 5 bases, with 14 bases separating them. This CDR3 is 14 amino acids long. The germline gives CDR1 SEHNR, CDR2 FQNEAQ (reference sequence). The CDR3 loop is CASSPGWALDTQYF. The CDR3 region has the DNA TGTGCCAGCAGCCCGGGATGGGCGTTAGATACGCAGTATTTT.

This rearrangement joins TRBV7-9 to TRBJ2-7; tentative D call: TRBD1 (6 bases). Germline CDR1 reads SEHNR; CDR2 reads FQNEAQ (reference sequence). The CDR3 loop spans 16 amino acids. V dropped 5 bases and J dropped 2 bases, with 19 bases sitting between them. The CDR3 coding sequence is TGTGCCAGCAGCCAAGCGGCTGGCAGGGGCCCCTACGAGCAGTACTTC. This sequence encodes CASSQAAGRGPYEQYF.

There are a few counts of this clone. This chain links TRBV5-4 with TRBJ2-3; D is uncertain. The CDR3 is made up of 13 amino acids. Between the trimmed V and J ends, which lost 2 bases and 0 bases, there was a span of 4 bases. Germline V lookup: CDR1 SGHNT, CDR2 YYREEE (reference sequence). CDR3 in DNA: TGTGCCAGCAGCTTTCGGAGCACAGATACGCAGTATTTT. Translating it yields CASSFRSTDTQYF.

V is TRBV7-9 and J is TRBJ2-7; TRBD1 aligns across 9 bases. This CDR3 has 16 residues. Trimming took 6 bases from V and 2 from J; bases not matched to a gene: 11. The germline V gene encodes CDR1 SEHNR and CDR2 FQNEAQ (reference sequence). CDR3 DNA sequence: TGTGCCAGCAGTTCCTTCCGGGACAGGGTCCCCTACGAGCAGTACTTC. It specifies CASSSFRDRVPYEQYF.

J is TRBJ1-2 and V is TRBV19; 8 bases match TRBD1. The CDR3 totals 13 residues. V trimming: 5 bases; J trimming: 5 bases; junction bases outside the gene matches: 4. CDR1 is LNHDA and CDR2 is SQIVND in the germline V gene (reference sequence). CDR3 sequence (DNA): TGTGCCAGTAGTCCGGGACAGGCGTATGGCTACACCTTC. This translates into CASSPGQAYGYTF.

The chain links TRBV5-1 to TRBJ2-5; 8 nucleotides agree with TRBD1. J lost 2 bases, V lost 3 bases, and 9 bases had no gene match. Germline V lookup: CDR1 SGHRS, CDR2 YFSETQ. The CDR3 runs 16 residues. In DNA, the CDR3 is TGCGCCAGCAGCTGGGGATGGCAGGGGGCTCAAGAGACCCAGTACTTC. Translating gives CASSWGWQGAQETQYF.

CDR3 nucleotide sequence: TGTGCCAGTAGCCCCGGGCAGGGGATGAACACTGAAGCTTTCTTT. Its protein product is CASSPGQGMNTEAFF. The chain couples TRBV19 to TRBJ1-1, with D maybe TRBD1 (6 bases). Germline CDR1 reads LNHDA; CDR2 reads SQIVND (reference sequence). This CDR3 comprises 15 residues. The ends were cut back, 6 bases at V and 0 bases at J, with 14 bases in the middle.